The clone carrying this T cell receptor beta chain appeared a single time. The record originates from a study of T cell responses to AZD1222 COVID-19 vaccine. The germline V gene encodes CDR1 KGHDR and CDR2 SFDVKD. J gave up 11 bases and V 4 bases, and 10 bases lay outside the gene matches. This CDR3 comprises 14 residues. Sequencing used immunoSEQ multiplex PCR; TCRdb keeps in-frame clones, though not all of them. The sample holds 90,000 to 120,000 clones, approximately 92% seen once. The sequencing here drew on peripheral blood, taken on day 0 of AZD1222 vaccination. This TCR was recovered from an adult in good health. The V call is TRBV24-1, the J call TRBJ2-1, with 7 bases that match TRBD1. This chain's CDR3 is CATSEETGTRQQFF. The CDR3, as DNA: TGTGCCACCAGTGAAGAGACAGGGACAAGGCAGCAGTTCTTC.